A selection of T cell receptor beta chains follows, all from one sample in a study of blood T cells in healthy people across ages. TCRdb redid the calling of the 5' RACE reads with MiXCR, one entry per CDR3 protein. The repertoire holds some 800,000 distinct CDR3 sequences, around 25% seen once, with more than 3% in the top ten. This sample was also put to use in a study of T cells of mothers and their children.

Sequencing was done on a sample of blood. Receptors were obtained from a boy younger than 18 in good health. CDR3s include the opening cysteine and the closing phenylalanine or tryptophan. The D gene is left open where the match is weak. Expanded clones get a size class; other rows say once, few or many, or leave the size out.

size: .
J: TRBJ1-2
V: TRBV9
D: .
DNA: TGTGCCAGCAGCGTAGCCGGGGACTATGGCTACACCTTC
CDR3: CASSVAGDYGYTF

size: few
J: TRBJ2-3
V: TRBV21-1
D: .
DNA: TGTGCCAGCAGCAGATTCGAACTACGTCTCAGGTCAGATACGCAGTATTTT
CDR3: CASSRFELRLRSDTQYF

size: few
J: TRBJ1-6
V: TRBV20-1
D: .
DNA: TGCAGTGCTAGAGTGGGGGGCAGCGGATATAATTCACCCCTCCACTTT
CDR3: CSARVGGSGYNSPLHF

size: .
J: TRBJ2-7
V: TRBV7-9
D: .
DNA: TGTGCCAGCAGCGGTGGAACAGGGATCTCCTACGAGCAGTACTTC
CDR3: CASSGGTGISYEQYF

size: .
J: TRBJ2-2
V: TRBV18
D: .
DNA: TGTGCCAGCTCACCACCGGGACAAATAAACACCGGGGAGCTGTTTTTT
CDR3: CASSPPGQINTGELFF

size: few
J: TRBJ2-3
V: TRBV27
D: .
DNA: TGTGCCAGCAGCTACCAGGTTCCAGATACGCAGTATTTT
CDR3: CASSYQVPDTQYF

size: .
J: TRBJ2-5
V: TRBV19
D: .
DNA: TGTGCCAGTAGTACCTCCGTGGGCGGGCAAGAGACCCAGTACTTC
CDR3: CASSTSVGGQETQYF

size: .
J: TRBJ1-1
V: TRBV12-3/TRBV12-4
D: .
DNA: TGTGCCAGCAGCCCCAGACAGCTAGGGGTCACTGAAGCTTTCTTT
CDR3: CASSPRQLGVTEAFF

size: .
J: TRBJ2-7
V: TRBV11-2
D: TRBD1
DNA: TGTGCCAGCAGCTTAAAAGTGACAGGGTCCTACGAGCAGTACTTC
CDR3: CASSLKVTGSYEQYF

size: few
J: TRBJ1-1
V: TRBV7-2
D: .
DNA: TGTGCCAGCAGCCCAGAGGGACGGAGGAACACTGAAGCTTTCTTT
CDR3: CASSPEGRRNTEAFF

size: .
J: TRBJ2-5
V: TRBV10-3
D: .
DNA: TGTGCCATCACCAAGGGGAAGGGGGGGAACACACAAGAGACCCAGTACTTC
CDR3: CAITKGKGGNTQETQYF

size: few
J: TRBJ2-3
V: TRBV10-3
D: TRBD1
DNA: TGTGCCATCAGTGTTGGGACAGGATCAGATACGCAGTATTTT
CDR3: CAISVGTGSDTQYF

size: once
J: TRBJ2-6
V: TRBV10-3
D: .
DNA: TGTGCCATCAGTGAGTCTGGGGCTGGGGCCAACGTCCTGACTTTC
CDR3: CAISESGAGANVLTF

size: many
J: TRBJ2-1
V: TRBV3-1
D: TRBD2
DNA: TGCGCCAGCAGCCAAGCGGGAGGCTCCTACAATGAGCAGTTCTTC
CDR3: CASSQAGGSYNEQFF

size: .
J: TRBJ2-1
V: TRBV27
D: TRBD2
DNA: TGTGCCAGCAGTCGAGCGGGGGGAAATTCCTACAATGAGCAGTTCTTC
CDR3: CASSRAGGNSYNEQFF

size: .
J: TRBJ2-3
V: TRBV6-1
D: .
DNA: TGTGCCATCCAAAACACCGGCAGGATAACAGATACGCAGTATTTT
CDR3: CAIQNTGRITDTQYF

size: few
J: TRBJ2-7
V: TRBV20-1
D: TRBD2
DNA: TGCAGTGCTAGCAATAGCGGGAGCGAGCAGTACTTC
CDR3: CSASNSGSEQYF

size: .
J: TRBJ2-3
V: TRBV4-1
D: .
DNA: TGCGCCAGCAGGCCACGGCTGAGCCCCGGGGTGGATACGCAGTATTTT
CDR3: CASRPRLSPGVDTQYF

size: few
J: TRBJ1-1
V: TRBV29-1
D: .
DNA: TGCAGCGTTGGGCCAGGGACTGAAGCTTTCTTT
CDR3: CSVGPGTEAFF

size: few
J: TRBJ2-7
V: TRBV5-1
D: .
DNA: TGCGCCAGCAGCTTGCCGGTGCCCTACGAGCAGTACTTC
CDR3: CASSLPVPYEQYF

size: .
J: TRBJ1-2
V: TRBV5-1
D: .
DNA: TGCGCCAGCAGCTTGGGAAGGGGCCTAGCCTCCTCTTTTTCTAACTATGGCTACACCTTC
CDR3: CASSLGRGLASSFSNYGYTF

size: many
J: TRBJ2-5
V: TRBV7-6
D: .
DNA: TGTGCCAGCAGGATGGCGGTTGGGGAGACCCAGTACTTC
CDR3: CASRMAVGETQYF

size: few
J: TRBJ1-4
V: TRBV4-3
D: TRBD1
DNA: TGCGCCAGCAGCCAAGACGCCGGGACAGAGAATGAAAAACTGTTTTTT
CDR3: CASSQDAGTENEKLFF

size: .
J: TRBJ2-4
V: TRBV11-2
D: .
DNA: TGTGCCAGCAGCCTACGACAGGGCGCGGGGAAAAACATTCAGTACTTC
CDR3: CASSLRQGAGKNIQYF

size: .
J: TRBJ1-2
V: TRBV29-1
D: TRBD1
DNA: TGCAGCGTAATATGGACAGGGAATAACTATGGCTACACCTTC
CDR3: CSVIWTGNNYGYTF

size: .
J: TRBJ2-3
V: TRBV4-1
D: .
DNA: TGCGCCAGCAGCCAAGTTTACAGGTCTAGCACAGATACGCAGTATTTT
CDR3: CASSQVYRSSTDTQYF

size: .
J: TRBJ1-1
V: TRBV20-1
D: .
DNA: TGCAGTGCTAACCCAGGGAATTCCCTGAACACTGAAGCTTTCTTT
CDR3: CSANPGNSLNTEAFF

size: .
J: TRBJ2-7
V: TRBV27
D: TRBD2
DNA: TGTGCCAGCAGTTTATCCGGGACTAGCGGGTTCTACGAGCAGTACTTC
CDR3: CASSLSGTSGFYEQYF

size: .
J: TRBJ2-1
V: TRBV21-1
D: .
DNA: TGTGCCAGCACCAAGGGGGCGGGAGAGCCCCCCCGCAATGAGCAGTTCTTC
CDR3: CASTKGAGEPPRNEQFF

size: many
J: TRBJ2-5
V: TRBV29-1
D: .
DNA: TGCAGCGTTGAACATCTCCAAGAGACCCAGTACTTC
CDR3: CSVEHLQETQYF

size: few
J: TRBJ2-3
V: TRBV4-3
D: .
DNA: TGCGCCAGCAGCCAAGAAGCACAGTACACAGATACGCAGTATTTT
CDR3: CASSQEAQYTDTQYF

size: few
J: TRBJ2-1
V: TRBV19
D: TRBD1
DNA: TGTGCCAGTAGTATGGATGGGACAGGGCCGACCAATGAGCAGTTCTTC
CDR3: CASSMDGTGPTNEQFF

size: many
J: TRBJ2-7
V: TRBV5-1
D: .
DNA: TGCGCCAGCAGCATCCCGGGACGCTACGAGCAGTACTTC
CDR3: CASSIPGRYEQYF

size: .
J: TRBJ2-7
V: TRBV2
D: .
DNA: TGTGCCAGCAGTGAACAACAGGGTTCCCACGAGCAGTACTTC
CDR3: CASSEQQGSHEQYF

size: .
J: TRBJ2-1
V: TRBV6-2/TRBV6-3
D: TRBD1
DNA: TGTGCCAGCAGTACCGGGACAGCCCACGGTGAGCAGTTCTTC
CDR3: CASSTGTAHGEQFF

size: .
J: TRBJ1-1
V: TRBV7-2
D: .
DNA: TGTGCCAGCAGCCCCACGGGGGGCCTGACTTTCATGAACACTGAAGCTTTCTTT
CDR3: CASSPTGGLTFMNTEAFF

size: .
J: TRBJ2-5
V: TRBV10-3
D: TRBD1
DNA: TGTGCCATCAGTCAGGGGGTTGGCGAGACCCAGTACTTC
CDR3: CAISQGVGETQYF

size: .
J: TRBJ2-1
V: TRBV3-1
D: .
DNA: TGTGCCAGCAGCCAAGATCCCGGGGTTTCCTACAATGAGCAGTTCTTC
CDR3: CASSQDPGVSYNEQFF

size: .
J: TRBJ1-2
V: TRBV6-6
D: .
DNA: TGTGCCAGCAGTTACGGGAGCTGGGGCTATGGCTACACCTTC
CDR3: CASSYGSWGYGYTF

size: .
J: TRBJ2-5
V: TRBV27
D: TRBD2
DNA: TGTGCCAGCAGTTTTGGTCCGACTAGCGGGTACCAAGAGACCCAGTACTTC
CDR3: CASSFGPTSGYQETQYF

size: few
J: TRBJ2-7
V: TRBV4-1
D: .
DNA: TGCGCCAGCAGCCAAGGACTAGGAAGCTCCTACGAGCAGTACTTC
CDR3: CASSQGLGSSYEQYF

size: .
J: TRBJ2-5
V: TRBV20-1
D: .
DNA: TGCAGTGCTAGAGATCCTAGGCGGGGCCAAGAGATCCAGTACTTC
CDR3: CSARDPRRGQEIQYF

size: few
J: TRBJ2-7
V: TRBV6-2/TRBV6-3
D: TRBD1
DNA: TGTGCCAGCAGCAACCCCGGACAGGGCCTGTACGAGCAGTACTTC
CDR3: CASSNPGQGLYEQYF

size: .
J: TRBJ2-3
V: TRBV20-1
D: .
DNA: TGCAGTGCCCCTACTGGGAGCACAGATACGCAGTATTTT
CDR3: CSAPTGSTDTQYF